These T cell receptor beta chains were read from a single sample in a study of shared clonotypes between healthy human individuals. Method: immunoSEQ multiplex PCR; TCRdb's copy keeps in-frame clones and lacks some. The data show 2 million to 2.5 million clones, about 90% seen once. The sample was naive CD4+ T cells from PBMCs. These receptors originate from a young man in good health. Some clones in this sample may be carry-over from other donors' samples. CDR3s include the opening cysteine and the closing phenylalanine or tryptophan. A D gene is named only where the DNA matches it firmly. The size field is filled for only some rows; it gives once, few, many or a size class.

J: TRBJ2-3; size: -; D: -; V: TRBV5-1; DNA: TGCGCCAGCAGCTTGGACCGAGGTACGCAGTATTTT; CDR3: CASSLDRGTQYF
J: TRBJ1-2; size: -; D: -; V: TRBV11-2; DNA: TGTGCCAGCAGCTCCCCCCCATGGGGGACTAACTATGGCTACACCTTC; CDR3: CASSSPPWGTNYGYTF
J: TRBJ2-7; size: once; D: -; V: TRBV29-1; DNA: TGCAGCGTTGGAAATCTAGGGCCCTACGAGCAGTACTTC; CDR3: CSVGNLGPYEQYF
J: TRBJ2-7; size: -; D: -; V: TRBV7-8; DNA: TGTGCCAGCAGCTTAGGAGGGGGGCCCCAGACCTACGAGCAGTACTTC; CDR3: CASSLGGGPQTYEQYF
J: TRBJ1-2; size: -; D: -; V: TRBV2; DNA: TGTGCCAGCATACGGGAATTCGACTATGGCTACACCTTC; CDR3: CASIREFDYGYTF
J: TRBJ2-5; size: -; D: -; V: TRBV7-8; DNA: TGTGCCAGCAGCCCCCGGGACTTCCTCTTGGCAGAGACCCAGTACTTC; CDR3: CASSPRDFLLAETQYF
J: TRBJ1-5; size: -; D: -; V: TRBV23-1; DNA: TGCGCCAGCAGTCAATCTATCCCCCGTACCACTGTTTGGTCCCAGCATTTT; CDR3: CASSQSIPRTTVWSQHF
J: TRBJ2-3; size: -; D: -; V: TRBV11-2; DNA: TGTGCCAGCAGCTTAGGGACCCAGGATACGCAGTATTTT; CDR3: CASSLGTQDTQYF
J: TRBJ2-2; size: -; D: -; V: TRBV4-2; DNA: TGTGCCAGCGAGGGGGAGCAGCGCACCGGGGAGCTGTTTTTT; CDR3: CASEGEQRTGELFF
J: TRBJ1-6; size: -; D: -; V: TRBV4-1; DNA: TGCGCCAGCAGCCCCATTGGAGGGAAAAATTCACCCCTCCACTTT; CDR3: CASSPIGGKNSPLHF
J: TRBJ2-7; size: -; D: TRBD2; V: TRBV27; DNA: TGTGCCAGCAGCCTAATAGCGGGAGTCTACGAGCAGTACTTC; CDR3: CASSLIAGVYEQYF
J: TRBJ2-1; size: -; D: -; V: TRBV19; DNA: TGTGCCAGTATCCCCGGGACTGGAGGGAGTTTCAATGAGCAGTTCTTC; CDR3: CASIPGTGGSFNEQFF
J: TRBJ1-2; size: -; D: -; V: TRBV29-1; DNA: TGCAGCGTTGAAGAGGCCAGGCCGCAGAGGGGCTACACCTTC; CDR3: CSVEEARPQRGYTF
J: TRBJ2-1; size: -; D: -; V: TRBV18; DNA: TGTGCCAGCTCACCAGGACTCCTCAATGAGCAGTTCTTC; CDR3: CASSPGLLNEQFF
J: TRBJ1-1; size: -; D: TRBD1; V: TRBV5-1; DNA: TGCGCCAGCAGCTTCTCTTGGGGACAGTCTGAAGCTTTCTTT; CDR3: CASSFSWGQSEAFF